This T cell receptor beta chain emerged from a study of radiotherapy plus CTLA-4 blockade in lung cancer. Study context: Disease control reached approximately 29%, with objective responses in under 20%. The study, taken as a whole, reports: Interferon-beta and early blood T cell clone dynamics reportedly predicted response best. After radiotherapy and ipilimumab, tumor-derived clones expanded in peripheral blood.

Chemo-refractory metastatic non-small-cell lung cancer patients underwent focal radiation alongside CTLA-4 blockade with ipilimumab. Germline CDR1 SGHTA, CDR2 FQGNSA. V lost 5 bases and J 1 base, leaving 11 bases between the germline ends. The CDR3 is 14 residues long. Libraries were prepared by immunoSEQ multiplex PCR; TCRdb keeps only in-frame clonotypes and omits some of them. The data contain roughly 92,000 clones, about 86% of them singletons. Concerning this clone itself: Its target is not known.

This sequence originates from a human donor with non-small cell lung cancer who had a partial response to radiotherapy plus ipilimumab. The chain combines TRBV7-2 with TRBJ1-1, with D possibly being TRBD1 (5 bases). Source: peripheral blood, taken from a patient treated with radiotherapy plus ipilimumab. DNA of the CDR3: TGTGCCAGCAGCGCGGGACGGCAGAACACTGAAGCTTTCTTT. Its translation: CASSAGRQNTEAFF.